The 20 T cell receptor beta chains presented below share a single source sample, sequenced in a study of CD8+CD57+ T cells in acquired aplastic anemia. Template material for TCR beta VDJ and CDR3 profiling consisted of genomic DNA. Using its own MiXCR run on the reads, TCRdb lists one record per CDR3 protein. This table has roughly 180,000 distinct CDR3 sequences, over 60% appearing once. The sample was sorted CD4+, CD8+, or CD8+CD57+ T cells (not recorded which) from PBMCs. These receptors all stem from a human donor with severe aplastic anemia or a healthy control (not recorded which).

This clonotype was observed a handful of times. V usage is TRBV2 and J usage is TRBJ1-6; 7 bases line up with TRBD1. Germline CDR1 is SNHLY and CDR2 is FYNNEI. V lost 6 bases and J lost 10; bases outside the gene matches: 12. This CDR3 is built from 15 residues. The CDR3 DNA sequence: TGTGCCAGCAGCAACGACAGGGTAAAAGGATCACCCCTCCACTTT. Translated, it gives CASSNDRVKGSPLHF. Complete variable domain (other parts from reference TRBV2 and TRBJ1-6): EPEVTQTPSHQVTQMGQEVILRCVPISNHLYFYWYRQILGQKVEFLVSFYNNEISEKSEIFDDQFSVERPDGSNFTLKIRSTKLEDSAMYFCASSNDRVKGSPLHFGNGTRLTVT.

The CDR3 loop is CASSYSSGGGGYEQYF. The DNA of the CDR3 is TGTGCCAGCAGTTACTCTAGCGGGGGGGGCGGATACGAGCAGTACTTC. The chain uses TRBV9 and TRBJ2-7, with 12 bases aligning to TRBD2. The CDR3 is 16 residues long. Germline V gives CDR1 SGDLS, CDR2 YYNGEE. J gave up 4 bases and V 5 bases, and 10 bases lay outside the gene matches.

This clonotype was seen repeatedly, ten times or more. The chain joins TRBV27 to TRBJ1-6, with no clear D. Trimming removed 0 bases from V and 9 bases from J, with 12 bases in between. Looked up from germline, CDR1 is MNHEY and CDR2 is SMNVEV (reference sequence). The CDR3 extends over 15 amino acids. CDR3 DNA sequence: TGTGCCAGCAGTTTATCGACTCGGGAGGTTTCACCCCTCCACTTT. This translates into CASSLSTREVSPLHF.

CDR3 amino acids: CASSDNSRSGELFF. DNA for the CDR3: TGTGCCAGCAGCGACAACTCTAGGTCCGGGGAGCTGTTTTTT. The genes are TRBV7-9 and TRBJ2-2; D unclear. The CDR3 is 14 residues long. Trimming left V 5 bases short and J 6 bases short, with 13 bases between. Germline CDR1 is SEHNR and CDR2 is FQNEAQ (reference sequence).

This clonotype was found a few times. The rearrangement links TRBV10-3 to TRBJ2-7; D uncertain. The ends were cut back, 4 bases at V and 6 bases at J, with 16 bases in the middle. Looked up from germline, CDR1 is ENHRY and CDR2 is SYGVKD. This CDR3 contains 14 residues. The chain's CDR3 is CAISGTRNVREQYF. The CDR3 DNA follows: TGTGCCATCAGTGGTACTCGAAATGTACGCGAGCAGTACTTC.

This sequence joins TRBV5-6 and TRBJ2-7; D possibly corresponds to TRBD1 (5 bases). The ends were cut back, 1 base at V and 4 bases at J, with 12 bases in the middle. Germline CDR1 reads SGHDT; CDR2 reads YYEEEE. The CDR3 sequence is 14 residues long. The CDR3 reads CASSLSQGRYEQYF. As DNA, the CDR3 is TGTGCCAGCAGCTTGTCGCAGGGTCGATACGAGCAGTACTTC. Based on the CDR3 plus reference TRBV5-6 and TRBJ2-7, the full variable domain is DAGVTQSPTHLIKTRGQQVTLRCSPKSGHDTVSWYQQALGQGPQFIFQYYEEEERQRGNFPDRFSGHQFPNYSSELNVNALLLGDSALYLCASSLSQGRYEQYFGPGTRLTVT.

To note about this clonotype: Just one base apart from a much larger clone, this may be a read error. The chain joins TRBV12-3 or TRBV12-4 to TRBJ1-4; D possibly corresponds to TRBD1 (5 bases). This CDR3 has 15 amino acids. The CDR3 nucleotides are TGTACCAGCAGTGGGTGGAACTTAGGGGATGAAAAACTGTTTTTT. This translates into CTSSGWNLGDEKLFF.

The count of this clonotype is one. The rearrangement joins TRBV7-8 to TRBJ1-5; no definite D call. The germline V gene has CDR1 SGHVS and CDR2 FQNEAQ. The CDR3 is 12 residues long. Trimming removed 2 bases from V and 7 bases from J, with 6 bases in between. This CDR3 is CASSLMEQPQHF. The CDR3 nucleotides are TGTGCCAGCAGCTTAATGGAACAGCCCCAGCATTTT.

The genes are TRBV7-3 and TRBJ2-2, with D hard to call. The CDR3 consists of 14 residues. Germline V gene lookup returns CDR1 SGHTA and CDR2 FQGTGA. V was trimmed by 3 bases and J by 4 bases, leaving 9 bases between them. The CDR3 sequence is CASSFSQATGELFF. DNA of the CDR3: TGTGCCAGCAGCTTCTCTCAGGCCACCGGGGAGCTGTTTTTT.

This clonotype was seen ten or more times. The CDR3: CSARDLGGASNYGYTF. In DNA form, the CDR3 reads TGCAGTGCTAGAGATCTGGGGGGGGCCTCTAACTATGGCTACACCTTC. This chain joins TRBV20-1 and TRBJ1-2; weak D call: TRBD1 (6 bases). V dropped 0 bases and J dropped 0 bases, with 14 bases sitting between them. Germline CDR1 and CDR2: DFQATT and SNEGSKA (reference sequence). The length of the CDR3 is 16 residues.

The CDR3 spells CSADLSGGANEQYF. In DNA form, the CDR3 reads TGCAGTGCTGACCTTAGCGGGGGGGCCAACGAGCAGTACTTC. This chain uses TRBV20-1 with TRBJ2-7; 11 nucleotides line up with TRBD2. This CDR3 has 14 residues. CDR1 is DFQATT, CDR2 SNEGSKA, per germline (reference sequence). V was clipped by 5 bases and J by 5 bases; unmatched bases: 8.

This sequence joins TRBV19 and TRBJ1-6; D might be TRBD1 (6 bases). This CDR3 has 14 residues. The germline V gene encodes CDR1 LNHDA and CDR2 SQIVND (reference sequence). The V gene lost 3 bases and the J gene lost 8 bases, with 11 bases spanning the gap. CDR3 amino acids: CASSMGGGYSPLHF. In DNA form, the CDR3 reads TGTGCCAGTAGTATGGGAGGGGGTTATTCACCCCTCCACTTT. Full variable domain (remainder filled in from reference TRBV19 and TRBJ1-6): DGGITQSPKYLFRKEGQNVTLSCEQNLNHDAMYWYRQDPGQGLRLIYYSQIVNDFQKGDIAEGYSVSREKKESFPLTVTSAQKNPTAFYLCASSMGGGYSPLHFGNGTRLTVT.

This chain connects TRBV7-2 to TRBJ2-7; D is tentatively TRBD1 or TRBD2 (5 bases each). Germline loops: CDR1 SGHTA, CDR2 FQGNSA. V was pared by 1 base and J by 3 bases, with 16 bases between. There are 16 residues in the CDR3. The CDR3 DNA follows: TGTGCCAGCAGCTTAGGAGGGGTGCCGGGCTTCTACGAGCAGTACTTC. Its translation: CASSLGGVPGFYEQYF.

The sample holds many counts of this clonotype. The chain couples TRBV5-6 to TRBJ2-7; no clear D. CDR3 length: 12 amino acids. Germline-derived CDR1 and CDR2 are SGHDT and YYEEEE. Trimming took 1 base from V and 7 from J, leaving 9 bases between them. The CDR3 reads CASSLSPREQYF. Here the CDR3 DNA reads TGTGCCAGCAGCTTGTCACCGCGGGAGCAGTACTTC.

Only one count was recorded for this clonotype. This chain connects TRBV5-1 to TRBJ2-5; 8 positions match TRBD1. The CDR3 has 13 residues. The V gene end was trimmed by 9 bases and the J gene end by 5 bases; junction bases not matched to a gene: 9. Germline lookup yields CDR1 SGHRS and CDR2 YFSETQ. The CDR3 sequence is CATSGQGSETQYF. The DNA of the CDR3 is TGCGCCACTTCCGGACAGGGATCGGAGACCCAGTACTTC.

The chain recombines TRBV20-1 with TRBJ1-5; no definite D call. Germline CDR1 reads DFQATT; CDR2 reads SNEGSKA (reference sequence). V was pared by 5 bases and J by 0 bases, with 8 bases between. CDR3 length: 13 residues. The CDR3 DNA sequence: TGCAGTGCTGTCCACGATAGCAATCAGCCCCAGCATTTT. Translating gives CSAVHDSNQPQHF.

The rearrangement links TRBV9 to TRBJ1-2, with 9 bases that match TRBD1. The CDR3 consists of 13 residues. Germline V lookup: CDR1 SGDLS, CDR2 YYNGEE. V lost 5 bases to trimming and J lost 6 bases; unmatched junction nucleotides: 5. The CDR3 sequence is CASREQGADGYTF. Written as DNA, the CDR3 is TGTGCCAGCAGAGAACAGGGGGCAGATGGCTACACCTTC.

The chain employs TRBV20-1 and TRBJ1-1, with TRBD1 matching 9 bases. This CDR3 has 12 amino acids. The V segment lost 5 bases and the J segment 7 bases; nucleotides outside the gene matches: 5. Germline assignment: CDR1 DFQATT and CDR2 SNEGSKA (reference sequence). The CDR3 protein is CSASRTGVEAFF. CDR3 DNA sequence: TGCAGTGCTTCCCGGACAGGGGTTGAAGCTTTCTTT.

V is TRBV19 and J is TRBJ2-7; TRBD2 matches 8 bases. The CDR3 covers 16 residues. Germline assignment: CDR1 LNHDA and CDR2 SQIVND (reference sequence). J was trimmed by 5 bases and V by 7 bases; bases with no gene match: 16. The CDR3 loop reads CASTRTSREGINEQYF. The DNA for the CDR3 is TGTGCCAGTACAAGAACCAGCCGGGAGGGTATCAACGAGCAGTACTTC.

This clonotype came up once. CDR3 coding DNA: TGTGCCAGTAGTATATCGGGGGGGTTGGGGACCCAGTACTTC. Its protein is CASSISGGLGTQYF. The V gene is TRBV19, the J gene TRBJ2-5, with 8 bases matching TRBD2. CDR3 length equals 14 residues. V was clipped by 2 bases and J by 7 bases; unmatched bases: 6. Germline V lookup: CDR1 LNHDA, CDR2 SQIVND (reference sequence).